A selection of T cell receptor beta chains follows, all from one sample in a study of T-cell memory formation after mild COVID-19. TCRdb called the 5' RACE reads again in MiXCR, with one record for every CDR3 protein. This sample carries around 440,000 distinct CDR3 sequences, roughly 18% of them seen once, and the ten largest clones take roughly 12%. The sequenced sample was PBMCs or a T cell subset sorted from them (not recorded which). Every receptor here comes from an adult woman who had mild COVID-19 (a few samples of this study predate the infection). Cell type and time point are not known. Each CDR3 is given with its conserved first and last residue. D genes are given only for firm matches. Size is omitted from some rows. Given values are once, few, many or a class for expanded clones.

>TRBV9|NA|TRBJ2-7|NA
TGTGCCAGCAGCGAAAAGGGAGCGTGGGCCTACGAGCAGTACTTC
CASSEKGAWAYEQYF
>TRBV7-9|few|TRBJ2-7|TRBD2
TGTGCCAGCAGCTCGTCAAACCTAGCGGGAGGGCCTCAGAGAAACGAGCAGTACTTC
CASSSSNLAGGPQRNEQYF
>TRBV12-5|few|TRBJ1-1|NA
TGTGCTAGTGGTTTGCAGGGGACCTCCACTGAAGCTTTCTTT
CASGLQGTSTEAFF
>TRBV20-1|NA|TRBJ2-1|TRBD1
TGCAGTATCATTGGACAGGCCTACAATGAGCAGTTCTTC
CSIIGQAYNEQFF
>TRBV20-1|NA|TRBJ2-1|TRBD2
TGCAGTGCGGAACTAGCGGGGACCTACAATGAGCAGTTCTTC
CSAELAGTYNEQFF
>TRBV27|many|TRBJ2-2|TRBD1
TGTGCCAGCAGTTTAGAGGGCAGGGGGCAGGCCGGGGAGCTGTTTTTT
CASSLEGRGQAGELFF
>TRBV9|few|TRBJ2-2|TRBD1
TGTGCCAGCAGCGAGGGACAGCCGAACACCGGGGAGCTGTTTTTT
CASSEGQPNTGELFF
>TRBV9|NA|TRBJ2-7|NA
TGTGCCAGCAGCGTAGGACCCGCTGGCGAGCAGTACTTC
CASSVGPAGEQYF
>TRBV29-1|NA|TRBJ2-7|NA
TGCAGCGTTGAAGTCAGGGGCTACGAGCAGTACTTC
CSVEVRGYEQYF
>TRBV6-6|NA|TRBJ2-2|TRBD1
TGTGCCAGCAGACAAACAGGGGTAAACACCGGGGAGCTGTTTTTT
CASRQTGVNTGELFF
>TRBV19|NA|TRBJ1-1|NA
TGTGCCCTCAGAGAGGGACCCAACACTGAAGCTTTCTTT
CALREGPNTEAFF
>TRBV3-1|NA|TRBJ1-1|NA
TGTGCCAGCAGCCAAGTCTCGTTGGCGATGGGGAACACTGAAGCTTTCTTT
CASSQVSLAMGNTEAFF
>TRBV9|many|TRBJ2-1|NA
TGTGCCAGCAGCGTGGGTGGGGCTCCTTCCTACAATGAGCAGTTCTTC
CASSVGGAPSYNEQFF
>TRBV7-2|NA|TRBJ2-2|NA
TGTGCCAGCAGCTTAGAGGCTAATCCCGGGGAGCTGTTTTTT
CASSLEANPGELFF
>TRBV6-5|few|TRBJ2-5|TRBD1
TGTGCCAGCAGTTACTCGGACAGGGGAGTAGAGACCCAGTACTTC
CASSYSDRGVETQYF
>TRBV9|NA|TRBJ2-6|NA
TGTGCCAGCAGCGTAGACCAGGGAACCGGGGCCAACGTCCTGACTTTC
CASSVDQGTGANVLTF
>TRBV12-3/TRBV12-4|NA|TRBJ1-2|NA
TGTGCCAGCAGTCCAGCGGGGACCTATGGCTACACCTTC
CASSPAGTYGYTF
>TRBV27|few|TRBJ1-6|NA
TGTGCCAGCAGTTTAATGGGGGGGATTATCTATAATTCACCCCTCCACTTT
CASSLMGGIIYNSPLHF
>TRBV29-1|NA|TRBJ2-1|TRBD2
TGCAGCGTTGTAGAGCGGGGGCACAATGAGCAGTTCTTC
CSVVERGHNEQFF
>TRBV5-1|few|TRBJ2-7|NA
TGCGCCAGCAGCTTCGAGAGCCCCTACGAGCAGTACTTC
CASSFESPYEQYF
>TRBV7-9|NA|TRBJ2-2|TRBD2
TGTGCCAGCAGCCCAGTTGAGGCGGGAGGGGATACCGGGGAGCTGTTTTTT
CASSPVEAGGDTGELFF
>TRBV4-1|NA|TRBJ1-2|NA
TGCGCCAGCAGCCAACCGACGGCAGGACTCTATGGCTACACCTTC
CASSQPTAGLYGYTF
>TRBV4-2|many|TRBJ1-2|TRBD1
TGTGCCAGCAGCCAAGAACAGGGGCCCAACTATGGCTACACCTTC
CASSQEQGPNYGYTF
>TRBV15|few|TRBJ2-1|TRBD2
TGTGCCACCAGCAGAGGGCTACTAGCGGTCGGCTACAATGAGCAGTTCTTC
CATSRGLLAVGYNEQFF
>TRBV9|NA|TRBJ2-2|TRBD1
TGTGCCAGCAGCGTTAATACAGGGGGCAGCACCGGGGAGCTGTTTTTT
CASSVNTGGSTGELFF
>TRBV25-1|NA|TRBJ2-3|NA
TGTGCCAGCAGTGTTCCGGGTGGCACAGATACGCAGTATTTT
CASSVPGGTDTQYF
>TRBV6-1|few|TRBJ1-4|TRBD1
TGTGCCAGCAGTGCCGGACCGGGACAGGAGTTTTTT
CASSAGPGQEFF
>TRBV7-6|NA|TRBJ2-1|NA
TGTGCCAGCAGCTTAGGGATGAGCGATTGGTTCTTC
CASSLGMSDWFF
>TRBV6-1|few|TRBJ1-5|NA
TGTGCCAGCATAGAGACAGGCAATCAGCCCCAGCATTTT
CASIETGNQPQHF
>TRBV20-1|NA|TRBJ2-7|NA
TGCAGTGTGGGCGGAGTCGGGTACGAGCAGTACTTC
CSVGGVGYEQYF
>TRBV12-3/TRBV12-4|NA|TRBJ2-6|TRBD2
TGTGCCAGCAGTTTAGCCGGGACTACGACCAACGTCCTGACTTTC
CASSLAGTTTNVLTF
>TRBV24-1|few|TRBJ1-2|NA
TGTGCCACCAGTGATAAAGACAGCAACGCGTATGGCTACACCTTC
CATSDKDSNAYGYTF
>TRBV7-2|many|TRBJ2-7|NA
TGTGCCAGCAGCCCCAGGGGGGGGAGGTTGTCCGAGCAGTACTTC
CASSPRGGRLSEQYF
>TRBV6-5|NA|TRBJ1-2|TRBD1
TGTGCCAGCAGTTACCGGAGGGACAGGGGGACTGGCTACACCTTC
CASSYRRDRGTGYTF
>TRBV13|NA|TRBJ1-5|NA
TGTGCCAGCAGCTTACAGGGCCATCAGCCCCAGCATTTT
CASSLQGHQPQHF
>TRBV9|NA|TRBJ1-1|NA
TGTGCCAGCAGCAGCTGGGACACTAGCCGTGAAGCTTTCTTT
CASSSWDTSREAFF
>TRBV20-1|few|TRBJ2-3|NA
TGCAGTGCCCCCCTAACAGATACGCAGTATTTT
CSAPLTDTQYF
>TRBV4-3|NA|TRBJ1-1|TRBD1
TGCGCCAGCACCCTTTCAGGGGGCACTGAAGCTTTCTTT
CASTLSGGTEAFF
>TRBV19|NA|TRBJ1-5|NA
TGTGCCACCTCGGCCGGGTTTGGGGCCAATCAGCCCCAGCATTTT
CATSAGFGANQPQHF
>TRBV30|many|TRBJ2-3|NA
TGTGCCTGGAGTGTACGTCGGGCAGATACGCAGTATTTT
CAWSVRRADTQYF
>TRBV7-6|few|TRBJ2-7|NA
TGTGCCAGCAGCTTGTCAGAGACCTACGAGCAGTACTTC
CASSLSETYEQYF
>TRBV5-1|many|TRBJ2-3|NA
TGCGCCAGCAGCTTCTGGAGCACAGATACGCAGTATTTT
CASSFWSTDTQYF